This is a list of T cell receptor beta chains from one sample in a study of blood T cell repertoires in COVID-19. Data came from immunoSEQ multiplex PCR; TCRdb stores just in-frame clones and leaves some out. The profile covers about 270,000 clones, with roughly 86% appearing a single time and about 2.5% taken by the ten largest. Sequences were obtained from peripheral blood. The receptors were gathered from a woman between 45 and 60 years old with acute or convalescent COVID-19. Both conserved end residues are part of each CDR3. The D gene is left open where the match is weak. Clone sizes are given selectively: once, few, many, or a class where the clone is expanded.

CALRSLSGNTIYF | . | TRBJ1-3 | . | TRBV10-3
CASSQSTSGRANEQFF | few | TRBJ2-1 | TRBD2 | TRBV9
CASSGSRATNEKLFF | . | TRBJ1-4 | . | TRBV9
CASTTGQAGELFF | once | TRBJ2-2 | TRBD1 | TRBV9
CASPTGGNGYTF | few | TRBJ1-2 | TRBD1 | TRBV2
CASSTGSTYEQYF | . | TRBJ2-7 | . | TRBV28
CASNSPGQVTDTQYF | . | TRBJ2-3 | TRBD1 | TRBV28
CASSPGLAGARTGELFF | . | TRBJ2-2 | TRBD2 | TRBV18
CASSEAEGGHQPQHF | few | TRBJ1-5 | . | TRBV2
CASSLQSAGYNEQFF | once | TRBJ2-1 | . | TRBV9
CASSYWTNQPQHF | . | TRBJ1-5 | . | TRBV7-2
CAISDKQGYNEQFF | . | TRBJ2-1 | TRBD1 | TRBV10-3
CSATPELNSYEQYF | once | TRBJ2-7 | . | TRBV29-1
CATSDPVAVPYNEQFF | . | TRBJ2-1 | . | TRBV24-1
CASSPPGTGIYEQYF | . | TRBJ2-7 | . | TRBV5-4
CASSLTGFNPSEQYF | . | TRBJ2-7 | . | TRBV27
CASSDHYRGYTIYF | . | TRBJ1-3 | TRBD1 | TRBV9
CASSRSSGGSPLHF | . | TRBJ1-6 | . | TRBV7-2
CASSGKNSGSSYEQYF | . | TRBJ2-7 | TRBD2 | TRBV18
CASSWGQGYYEQYF | . | TRBJ2-7 | TRBD1 | TRBV5-1
CASSRRTGVNEKLFF | . | TRBJ1-4 | TRBD1 | TRBV5-5
CSASLGGMNTEAFF | . | TRBJ1-1 | . | TRBV20-1
CSVAGANQPQHF | . | TRBJ1-5 | . | TRBV29-1
CASSFGTGLGRETQYF | . | TRBJ2-5 | TRBD1 | TRBV5-1
CASSIVTGVNQPQHF | . | TRBJ1-5 | . | TRBV19
CASSPRQGMFDTIYF | . | TRBJ1-3 | TRBD1 | TRBV18
CASSPVVIVAGGSYEQYF | . | TRBJ2-7 | TRBD2 | TRBV18
CASSRPGPGNTIYF | . | TRBJ1-3 | . | TRBV6-5
CASTKPRLAGGRADTQYF | . | TRBJ2-3 | TRBD2 | TRBV28
CASSNRGLSQEQYF | . | TRBJ2-7 | TRBD1 | TRBV6-5
CASSLERTYRGYGYTF | . | TRBJ1-2 | TRBD1 | TRBV5-6
CASSPRQGSLANYGYTF | . | TRBJ1-2 | TRBD1 | TRBV19
CAISPKFRDRGQVSEAFF | . | TRBJ1-1 | TRBD1 | TRBV10-3
CASSQDAAGSGKTQYF | . | TRBJ2-5 | TRBD2 | TRBV4-1
CATSRDLFATNEKLFF | . | TRBJ1-4 | . | TRBV15